The present T cell receptor (beta chain) was sequenced within a study of shared clonotypes between healthy human individuals. Study summary: Donors consisted of two women and a few men between 18 and 49. Findings and caveats of the study: Owing to a small donor count, the genetic and exposure-history diversity represented was limited.

Libraries were prepared by immunoSEQ multiplex PCR; TCRdb keeps only in-frame clonotypes and omits some of them. The sample lists 2,500,000 or so clones, over 85% occurring once. V lost 2 bases, J lost 9 bases, and 10 bases lay in between. The germline V gene encodes CDR1 SGHTA and CDR2 FQGNSA. This CDR3 is 12 amino acids long. On this clone itself: Its specificity is unknown.

V and J are TRBV7-2 and TRBJ2-5; D is uncertain. The sample taken for sequencing was naive CD4+ T cells from PBMCs. The subset here: CD45RA+ positively selected. This receptor was identified in a man in his late teens or twenties in good health. Some clones in this sample may be carry-over from other donors' samples. CDR3: CASSLYPSPQYF. The CDR3 coding sequence is TGTGCCAGCAGCTTATACCCTTCGCCCCAGTACTTC.